One and the same sample provided the 26 T cell receptor beta chains below, sequenced in a study of cytomegalovirus exposure and HLA in healthy donors. Primers for the PCR totalled 60 Vbeta and 13 Jbeta. Using immunoSEQ multiplex PCR, the repertoire was profiled, and TCRdb retains in-frame clones only, with some absent. Here the sample spans approximately 280,000 clones, about 87% being singletons. Sequencing used PBMCs. All receptors derive from a woman younger than 35 in good health and CMV-seronegative.

The gene calls are TRBV2 and TRBJ1-1, with TRBD1 identical over 7 bases. Germline V gene lookup returns CDR1 SNHLY and CDR2 FYNNEI. The CDR3 consists of 15 residues. Trimming cost V 6 bases and J 5 bases; bases outside gene matches: 12. CDR3 sequence reads: CASRDPGTVRTEAFF. CDR3 coding DNA: TGTGCCAGCAGGGACCCCGGGACAGTGCGTACTGAAGCTTTCTTT.

The chain joins TRBV27 to TRBJ1-5; TRBD1 matches at 7 bases. CDR1 is MNHEY and CDR2 is SMNVEV in the germline V gene (reference sequence). CDR3 length equals 13 residues. J was trimmed by 6 bases and V by 5 bases; bases with no gene match: 4. CDR3 protein: CASSEGGSQPQHF. The DNA for the CDR3 is TGTGCCAGCAGTGAAGGGGGCTCTCAGCCCCAGCATTTT.

The rearrangement links TRBV6-1 to TRBJ2-1, with a possible D match to TRBD2 (7 bases). Per germline, CDR1 MNHNS and CDR2 SASEGT. The CDR3 has 15 residues. V was trimmed by 8 bases and J by 5 bases, leaving 19 bases between them. The CDR3 DNA follows: TGTGCCAGCCGACCCCGCGGGGGCCACCACAATGAGCAGTTCTTC. Protein sequence: CASRPRGGHHNEQFF.

The CDR3 region is CASSIGGSLNTEAFF. CDR3 sequence (DNA): TGTGCCAGTAGTATAGGAGGCAGCCTGAACACTGAAGCTTTCTTT. The J gene is TRBJ1-1, the V gene TRBV19; the D is unclear. V shed 1 base and J shed 0 bases, with 9 bases lying between them. The length of the CDR3 is 15 residues. From germline, CDR1 is LNHDA and CDR2 SQIVND (reference sequence).

The chain recombines TRBV19 with TRBJ2-5; a possible D gene is TRBD2 (5 bases). Germline-derived CDR1 and CDR2 are LNHDA and SQIVND (reference sequence). This CDR3 is built from 16 residues. Trimming shortened V by 11 bases and J by 2 bases, and 24 bases separated the two germline ends. The CDR3 DNA reads as TGTGCCCTCAAGCTAGCCCTACGTGTTCATCAAGAGACCCAGTACTTC. It specifies CALKLALRVHQETQYF.

The chain combines TRBV11-3 with TRBJ2-2, with D perhaps TRBD1 (6 bases). Germline assignment: CDR1 SGHNT and CDR2 YENEEA. V lost 1 base to trimming and J lost 7 bases, with 13 bases between them. The CDR3 is 15 amino acids. For the CDR3, the DNA is TGTGCCAGCAGCTTAGTTCCCAGGGGATTCGGGGAGCTGTTTTTT. Protein: CASSLVPRGFGELFF.

This CDR3 reads CASSLGALRGYGDTEAFF. The CDR3 region has the DNA TGCGCCAGCAGCTTGGGGGCTCTTAGGGGGTACGGGGACACTGAAGCTTTCTTT. The gene calls are TRBV5-1 and TRBJ1-1, with D possibly being TRBD1 (6 bases). The germline V gene encodes CDR1 SGHRS and CDR2 YFSETQ. The V and J ends lost 0 bases and 3 bases respectively, with 21 bases between them. The CDR3 has 18 residues. Full variable domain (missing parts from reference TRBV5-1 and TRBJ1-1): KAGVTQTPRYLIKTRGQQVTLSCSPISGHRSVSWYQQTPGQGLQFLFEYFSETQRNKGNFPGRFSGRQFSNSRSEMNVSTLELGDSALYLCASSLGALRGYGDTEAFFGQGTRLTVV.

J is TRBJ2-7 and V is TRBV7-9, with 10 bases identical to TRBD2. The CDR3 consists of 16 residues. V lost 4 bases to trimming and J lost 6 bases; unmatched junction nucleotides: 12. Germline V gene data show CDR1 as SEHNR and CDR2 as FQNEAQ (reference sequence). The CDR3 sequence is CASSSPIAGGLLEQYF. The CDR3, as DNA: TGTGCCAGCAGCTCTCCGATAGCGGGGGGACTACTCGAGCAGTACTTC.

V gene TRBV5-8 combines with J gene TRBJ2-2; 8 bases are a match to TRBD1. V was clipped by 7 bases and J by 3 bases; unmatched bases: 5. Per the germline V gene, CDR1 is SGHTS and CDR2 is YDEGEE. There are 14 residues in the CDR3. The CDR3 protein is CASQGALHTGELFF. The CDR3 DNA is TGTGCCAGCCAGGGGGCTCTGCACACCGGGGAGCTGTTTTTT.

The genes are TRBV7-2 and TRBJ2-3; 12 bases align to TRBD2. With V trimmed by 2 bases and J by 2 bases, 2 bases remained unmatched. This CDR3 is built from 16 residues. Germline V gene lookup returns CDR1 SGHTA and CDR2 FQGNSA. Here the CDR3 reads CASSLTSGGNTDTQYF. Written as DNA, the CDR3 is TGTGCCAGCAGCTTAACTAGCGGGGGGAACACAGATACGCAGTATTTT. Complete variable domain (other parts from reference TRBV7-2 and TRBJ2-3): GAGVSQSPSNKVTEKGKDVELRCDPISGHTALYWYRQSLGQGLEFLIYFQGNSAPDKSGLPSDRFSAERTGGSVSTLTIQRTQQEDSAVYLCASSLTSGGNTDTQYFGPGTRLTVL.

This clone appeared once. This chain connects TRBV27 to TRBJ1-1, with D possibly TRBD1 on 5 matching bases. The CDR3 is 14 amino acids. The germline V gene has CDR1 MNHEY and CDR2 SMNVEV (reference sequence). V shed 6 bases and J shed 10 bases, with 21 bases lying between them. Written as DNA, the CDR3 is TGTGCCAGCAGCCATGCGACAGATCCTAGGGGAGCTTTCTTT. Translating gives CASSHATDPRGAFF.

The gene calls are TRBV18 and TRBJ2-3; 9 bases match TRBD1. The CDR3 has 15 amino acids. V lost 4 bases, J lost 6 bases, and 8 bases stayed unmatched. Germline V gene data show CDR1 as KGHSH and CDR2 as LQKENI. This CDR3 reads CASSQGTGLRDTQYF. CDR3 bases: TGTGCCAGCTCACAGGGGACAGGGTTAAGGGATACGCAGTATTTT.

V and J are TRBV19 and TRBJ2-3; 9 nucleotides agree with TRBD1. Germline V gene lookup returns CDR1 LNHDA and CDR2 SQIVND (reference sequence). CDR3 length equals 13 residues. The trim removed 8 bases at V and 3 bases at J, leaving 3 bases unmatched. The CDR3 DNA is TGTGCCAGTGCCGGGACAGGGACAGATACGCAGTATTTT. It yields the protein CASAGTGTDTQYF.

V gene TRBV15 combines with J gene TRBJ2-5; no clear D. V lost 3 bases and J lost 3, with 5 bases in between. The germline gives CDR1 LNHNV, CDR2 YYDKDF (reference sequence). The CDR3 loop spans 12 amino acids. CDR3 DNA: TGTGCCACCAGCAGGCAGAAAGAGACCCAGTACTTC. It encodes CATSRQKETQYF.

This chain connects TRBV9 to TRBJ2-2, with 7 bases fitting TRBD1. The germline V gene encodes CDR1 SGDLS and CDR2 YYNGEE. The CDR3 length is 14 residues. J lost 6 bases, V lost 2 bases, and 4 bases had no gene match. The CDR3: CASSVTQGAGELFF. CDR3 sequence (DNA): TGTGCCAGCAGCGTTACCCAGGGGGCCGGGGAGCTGTTTTTT. The entire variable domain, with the rest obtained from reference TRBV9 and TRBJ2-2, is as follows: DSGVTQTPKHLITATGQRVTLRCSPRSGDLSVYWYQQSLDQGLQFLIQYYNGEERAKGNILERFSAQQFPDLHSELNLSSLELGDSALYFCASSVTQGAGELFFGEGSRLTVL.

The chain has TRBV7-6 and TRBJ2-7, with unresolved D. Germline CDR1 and CDR2: SGHVS and FNYEAQ. Trimming removed 0 bases from V and 1 base from J, with 10 bases in between. This CDR3 spans 15 amino acids. The CDR3 DNA follows: TGTGCCAGCAGCTTAGCGGGTCTGGAGTCCTACGAGCAGTACTTC. It specifies CASSLAGLESYEQYF.

The gene calls are TRBV6-6 and TRBJ1-2, with no clear D. V was trimmed by 7 bases and J by 4 bases, leaving 16 bases between them. The CDR3 runs to 14 residues. CDR1 and CDR2 from the germline V gene are MNHNY and SVGAGI (reference sequence). The CDR3 is CASKEDPMGYGYTF. The CDR3, as DNA: TGTGCCAGCAAGGAGGACCCTATGGGCTATGGCTACACCTTC.

The CDR3 bases are TGCGCCAGCAGCCAAGGTGTGGGGCTTCCTGTCGCGGGGGGGCAGTTCTTC. This encodes CASSQGVGLPVAGGQFF. The V call is TRBV4-1, the J call TRBJ2-1; 8 bases fit TRBD2. The germline gives CDR1 MGHRA, CDR2 YSYEKL. V was clipped by 1 base and J by 12 bases; unmatched bases: 17. The CDR3 spans 17 residues.

V and J are TRBV6-1 and TRBJ1-1; 9 bases agree with TRBD1. Germline V gives CDR1 MNHNS, CDR2 SASEGT. This CDR3 spans 18 amino acids. J was trimmed by 1 base and V by 1 base; bases with no gene match: 10. In nucleotides, the CDR3 is TGTGCCAGCAGTGAAGTTGCGTACCCGGGACAGGGGAACACTGAAGCTTTCTTT. It yields the protein CASSEVAYPGQGNTEAFF.

To note about this clone: One end of the junction varies from germline; a read error may be responsible. The same CDR3 also results from other DNA sequences found in this sample. The J gene is TRBJ1-6, the V gene TRBV5-1, with a weak D call TRBD1 (5 bases). The germline gives CDR1 SGHRS, CDR2 YFSETQ. This CDR3 spans 14 amino acids. The CDR3 sequence is CASSLVQENSPLHF. Written as DNA, the CDR3 is TGCGCCAGCAGCTTGGTACAGGAGAATTCCCCCCTCCACTTT.

This chain uses TRBV5-6 with TRBJ2-3; D possibly corresponds to TRBD2 (5 bases). The CDR3 has 18 residues. Trimming removed 4 bases at V and 1 base at J, with 22 bases between. Germline V gives CDR1 SGHDT, CDR2 YYEEEE. The DNA of the CDR3 is TGTGCCAGCAGCCACGGGGTTTTAACCGGCTCCCGCACAGATACGCAGTATTTT. Translation: CASSHGVLTGSRTDTQYF.

CDR3 in amino acids: CASSLAGGRRNEQFF. The CDR3 nucleotides read TGTGCCAGCAGCTTAGCGGGGGGGCGTAGGAATGAGCAGTTCTTC. The chain recombines TRBV11-3 with TRBJ2-1, with 8 bases lining up with TRBD2. CDR1 SGHNT and CDR2 YENEEA come from the germline V gene. The V segment lost 1 base and the J segment 7 bases; nucleotides outside the gene matches: 6. The CDR3 runs 15 residues.

V and J are TRBV2 and TRBJ2-5, with 13 bases aligning to TRBD2. Germline V lookup: CDR1 SNHLY, CDR2 FYNNEI. V shed 9 bases, J shed 2 bases, and the junction held 6 bases outside the gene matches. The CDR3 loop spans 15 amino acids. The CDR3 DNA reads TGTGCCAGTTTACAACTAGCGGGGGGGCAAGAGACCCAGTACTTC. Protein: CASLQLAGGQETQYF.

The V gene is TRBV5-1, the J gene TRBJ2-3; D remains unclear. The ends were cut back, 0 bases at V and 0 bases at J, with 14 bases in the middle. This CDR3 is built from 17 residues. CDR1 and CDR2 (germline): SGHRS, YFSETQ. The CDR3 protein is CASSLVTTPPSTDTQYF. CDR3 DNA sequence: TGCGCCAGCAGCTTGGTCACGACTCCCCCTAGCACAGATACGCAGTATTTT.

This clone was seen more than once but under ten times. J is TRBJ2-6 and V is TRBV27; tentatively, D is TRBD1 (6 bases). The CDR3 length is 15 residues. Trimming cost V 5 bases and J 2 bases, with 10 bases left between them. In germline, CDR1 is MNHEY, CDR2 SMNVEV (reference sequence). CDR3 nucleotide sequence: TGTGCCAGCAGTCCGCGGACAGCTGGGGCCAACGTCCTGACTTTC. It specifies CASSPRTAGANVLTF.

The gene calls are TRBV28 and TRBJ2-7; TRBD1 matches 7 bases. Germline CDR1 MDHEN, CDR2 SYDVKM. This CDR3 is built from 11 residues. V lost 1 base, J lost 11 bases, and 2 bases stayed unmatched. CDR3 amino acids: CASSLSGTEYF. DNA for the CDR3: TGTGCCAGCAGTTTATCAGGGACAGAGTACTTC.